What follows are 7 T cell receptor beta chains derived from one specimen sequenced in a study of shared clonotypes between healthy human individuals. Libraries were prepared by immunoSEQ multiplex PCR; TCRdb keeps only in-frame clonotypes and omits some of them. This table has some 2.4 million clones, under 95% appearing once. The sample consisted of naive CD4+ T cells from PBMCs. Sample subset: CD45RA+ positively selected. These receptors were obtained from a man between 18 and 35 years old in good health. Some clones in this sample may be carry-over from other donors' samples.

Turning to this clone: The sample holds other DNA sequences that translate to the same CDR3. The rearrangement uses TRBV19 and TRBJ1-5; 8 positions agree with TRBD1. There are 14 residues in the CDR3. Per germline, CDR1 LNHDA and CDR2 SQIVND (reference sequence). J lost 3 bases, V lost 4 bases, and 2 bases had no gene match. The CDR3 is CASSRTGSNQPQHF. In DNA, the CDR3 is TGTGCCAGTAGTAGGACAGGGTCCAATCAGCCCCAGCATTTT.

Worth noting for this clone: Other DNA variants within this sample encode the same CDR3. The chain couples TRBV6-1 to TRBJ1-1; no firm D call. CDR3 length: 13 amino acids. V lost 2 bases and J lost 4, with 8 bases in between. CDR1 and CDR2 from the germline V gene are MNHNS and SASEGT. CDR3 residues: CASSEQQGTEAFF. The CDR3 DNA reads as TGTGCCAGCAGTGAACAGCAAGGCACTGAAGCTTTCTTT.

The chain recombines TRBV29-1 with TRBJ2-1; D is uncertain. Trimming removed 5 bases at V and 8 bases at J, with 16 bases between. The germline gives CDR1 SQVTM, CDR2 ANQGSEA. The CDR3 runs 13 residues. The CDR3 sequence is CSVCGPTWDEQFF. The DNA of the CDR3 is TGCAGCGTTTGTGGACCCACATGGGATGAGCAGTTCTTC.

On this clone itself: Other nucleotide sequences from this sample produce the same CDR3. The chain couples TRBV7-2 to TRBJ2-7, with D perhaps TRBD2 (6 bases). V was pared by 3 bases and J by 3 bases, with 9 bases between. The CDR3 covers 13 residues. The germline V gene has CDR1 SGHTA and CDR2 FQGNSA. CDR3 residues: CASSFSGSYEQYF. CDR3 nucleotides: TGTGCCAGCAGCTTTTCCGGGAGCTACGAGCAGTACTTC.

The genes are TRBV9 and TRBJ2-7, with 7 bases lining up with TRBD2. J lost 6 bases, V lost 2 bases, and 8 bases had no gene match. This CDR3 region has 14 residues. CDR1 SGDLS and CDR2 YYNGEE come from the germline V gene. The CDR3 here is CASSVGGGLGEQYF. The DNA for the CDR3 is TGTGCCAGCAGCGTCGGCGGGGGTTTGGGCGAGCAGTACTTC. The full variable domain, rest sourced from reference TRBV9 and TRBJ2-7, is DSGVTQTPKHLITATGQRVTLRCSPRSGDLSVYWYQQSLDQGLQFLIQYYNGEERAKGNILERFSAQQFPDLHSELNLSSLELGDSALYFCASSVGGGLGEQYFGPGTRLTVT.

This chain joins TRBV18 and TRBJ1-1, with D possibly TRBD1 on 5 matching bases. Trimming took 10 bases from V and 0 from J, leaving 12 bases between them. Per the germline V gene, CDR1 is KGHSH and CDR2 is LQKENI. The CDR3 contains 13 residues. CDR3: CATIRGLNTEAFF. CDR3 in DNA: TGTGCCACCATAAGGGGTCTGAACACTGAAGCTTTCTTT.

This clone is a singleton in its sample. The CDR3 spells CSGSGPYEQYF. The CDR3 DNA follows: TGCAGTGGGTCGGGCCCCTACGAGCAGTACTTC. The chain carries TRBV20-1 and TRBJ2-7; no firm D call. Germline assignment: CDR1 DFQATT and CDR2 SNEGSKA (reference sequence). The CDR3 runs 11 residues. Trimming left V 7 bases short and J 2 bases short, with 9 bases between.